The next 21 T cell receptor beta chains were all read from a single sample in a study of beta chain features in type 1 diabetes. Expressed TCRB transcripts were sequenced after all isolated RNA was converted to cDNA. TCRdb's table, derived via immunoSEQ multiplex PCR, lists solely in-frame clones and lacks some. The sample records 360,000 or so clones, around 20% being singletons. The sample taken for sequencing was naive CD4+ T cells from blood. Receptors were obtained from a woman between 18 and 29 years old in good health.

This rearrangement joins TRBV5-1 to TRBJ2-2; D is uncertain. This CDR3 region has 13 residues. The V end was cut by 0 bases, the J end by 7 bases, with 7 bases between. CDR1 is SGHRS, CDR2 YFSETQ, per germline. CDR3 amino acids: CASSLDSGGELFF. The CDR3 DNA reads TGCGCCAGCAGCTTGGATTCGGGCGGGGAGCTGTTTTTT.

CDR3 loop: CASSLVTSGMKYF. The CDR3 coding sequence is TGTGCCAGCAGTTTAGTTACTAGCGGCATGAAGTACTTC. The chain carries TRBV28 and TRBJ2-7, with 8 bases matching TRBD2. This CDR3 is built from 13 residues. The J segment lost 11 bases and the V segment lost 2 bases, leaving 8 bases of the junction unmatched. Per the germline V gene, CDR1 is MDHEN and CDR2 is SYDVKM. The full variable domain, rest sourced from reference TRBV28 and TRBJ2-7, is DVKVTQSSRYLVKRTGEKVFLECVQDMDHENMFWYRQDPGLGLRLIYFSYDVKMKEKGDIPEGYSVSREKKERFSLILESASTNQTSMYLCASSLVTSGMKYFGPGTRLTVT.

The rearrangement joins TRBV19 to TRBJ2-1; 11 positions match TRBD2. The J segment lost 1 base and the V segment lost 1 base, leaving 18 bases of the junction unmatched. The CDR3 runs 22 residues. The V gene's germline CDR1 is LNHDA and CDR2 SQIVND (reference sequence). The CDR3 DNA reads TGTGCCAGTAGTATAGTCCGAGGATTCGGACTAGCGGGTAGTAGGTCCTACAATGAGCAGTTCTTC. Protein: CASSIVRGFGLAGSRSYNEQFF.

The V and J genes are TRBV6-5 and TRBJ2-7; D is perhaps TRBD1 (6 bases). With 7 bases removed from V and 6 bases from J, the gap between germline ends came to 19 bases. The length of the CDR3 is 14 residues. Per the germline V gene, CDR1 is MNHEY and CDR2 is SVGAGI. The CDR3 reads CASTQQGIMSEQYF. The CDR3 DNA reads as TGTGCCAGCACCCAACAGGGAATCATGAGCGAGCAGTACTTC.

This clone was recorded a few times. The V gene is TRBV6-5, the J gene TRBJ2-7; D perhaps matches TRBD1 (6 bases). V gave up 5 bases and J gave up 1 base, with 12 bases separating them. Germline values: CDR1 MNHEY, CDR2 SVGAGI. CDR3 size: 14 residues. The CDR3 protein is CASSRTGNSYEQYF. The CDR3 bases are TGTGCCAGCAGTCGTACAGGGAATTCCTACGAGCAGTACTTC.

The V gene is TRBV5-8, the J gene TRBJ2-3; 8 positions match TRBD2. The CDR3 contains 14 residues. V lost 3 bases and J lost 4; bases outside the gene matches: 4. Germline CDR1 and CDR2: SGHTS and YDEGEE. CDR3: CASSYPGGADTQYF. CDR3 nucleotide sequence: TGTGCCAGCAGCTATCCGGGGGGGGCAGATACGCAGTATTTT.

The J gene is TRBJ2-7, the V gene TRBV5-4; 12 bases fit TRBD1. The CDR3 consists of 16 residues. The V gene end was trimmed by 4 bases and the J gene end by 6 bases; junction bases not matched to a gene: 11. Germline V lookup: CDR1 SGHNT, CDR2 YYREEE (reference sequence). This chain's CDR3 is CASSPPGQGARFEQYF. DNA of the CDR3: TGTGCCAGCAGCCCTCCGGGACAGGGGGCTCGGTTCGAGCAGTACTTC.

This clone has a handful of counts. The chain uses TRBV19 and TRBJ2-1, with 7 bases lining up with TRBD1. In germline, CDR1 is LNHDA, CDR2 SQIVND (reference sequence). The CDR3 extends over 14 amino acids. V lost 4 bases and J lost 12; bases outside the gene matches: 12. Here the CDR3 reads CASSTTGTASGQFF. In DNA, the CDR3 is TGTGCCAGTAGTACGACCGGGACAGCGTCTGGGCAGTTCTTC.

Concerning this clone: Other DNA variants within this sample encode the same CDR3. V gene TRBV5-1 combines with J gene TRBJ1-1, with TRBD1 identical over 7 bases. Germline CDR1 reads SGHRS; CDR2 reads YFSETQ. CDR3 length equals 14 residues. J was trimmed by 1 base and V by 2 bases; bases with no gene match: 2. CDR3 protein: CASSLQGTNTEAFF. The DNA for the CDR3 is TGCGCCAGCAGCTTACAGGGGACGAACACTGAAGCTTTCTTT.

Comment on this clone: One junction end disagrees with the germline gene, perhaps due to a read error. The V and J genes are TRBV7-7 and TRBJ2-3; TRBD2 matches 9 bases. The CDR3 runs to 14 residues. Germline values: CDR1 SSHAT, CDR2 FNYEAQ (reference sequence). The chain's CDR3 is CASSPRGGPDTQYF. DNA for the CDR3: TGTGCTAGCAGCCCGCGGGGGGGCCCAGATACGCAGTATTTT. Full variable domain (outside the CDR3, taken from reference TRBV7-7 and TRBJ2-3): GAGVSQSPRYKVTKRGQDVTLRCDPISSHATLYWYQQALGQGPEFLTYFNYEAQPDKSGLPSDRFSAERPEGSISTLTIQRTEQRDSAMYRCASSPRGGPDTQYFGPGTRLTVL.

The V gene is TRBV29-1, the J gene TRBJ2-3; D may be TRBD1 (5 bases). This CDR3 contains 10 residues. V lost 8 bases to trimming and J lost 9 bases, with 12 bases between them. CDR1 is SQVTM and CDR2 is ANQGSEA in the germline V gene. The CDR3, as DNA: TGCAGCACCCTGGACAAGACGCAGTATTTT. Its protein product is CSTLDKTQYF.

As regards this clone: An end of the junction differs from the germline gene, which may be a read error. The rearrangement links TRBV6-6 to TRBJ1-5, with D tentatively TRBD1 (6 bases). Germline values: CDR1 MNHNY, CDR2 SVGAGI (reference sequence). The CDR3 spans 15 residues. The CDR3 loop reads CASSNSGASNQPQHF. The DNA of the CDR3 is TGTGCCAGCAGTAACTCGGGGGCTAGCAATCAGCCCCAGCATTTT.

V gene TRBV30 combines with J gene TRBJ1-1; D is unclear. Germline loops: CDR1 GTSNPN, CDR2 SVGIG (reference sequence). Trimming removed 4 bases from V and 3 bases from J, with 12 bases in between. The CDR3 has 13 amino acids. The CDR3: CAWTPLADTEAFF. CDR3 sequence (DNA): TGTGCCTGGACTCCCTTAGCGGACACTGAAGCTTTCTTT.

The chain employs TRBV30 and TRBJ1-2; D might be TRBD1 (5 bases). CDR1 and CDR2 (germline): GTSNPN, SVGIG (reference sequence). V dropped 3 bases and J dropped 4 bases, with 15 bases sitting between them. The CDR3 length is 14 residues. DNA of the CDR3: TGTGCCTGGAGGGTCACGGGGACTACCTATGGCTACACCTTC. This translates into CAWRVTGTTYGYTF. Looking up the rest from reference TRBV30 and TRBJ1-2 gives the full variable domain: SQTIHQWPATLVQPVGSPLSLECTVEGTSNPNLYWYRQAAGRGLQLLFYSVGIGQISSEVPQNLSASRPQDRQFILSSKKLLLSDSGFYLCAWRVTGTTYGYTFGSGTRLTVV.

The chain has TRBV10-3 and TRBJ2-7, with 10 bases that match TRBD2. V shed 2 bases, J shed 6 bases, and the junction held 7 bases outside the gene matches. Germline-derived CDR1 and CDR2 are ENHRY and SYGVKD. This CDR3 spans 15 amino acids. The CDR3 here is CAISEQAGGPREQYF. CDR3 bases: TGTGCCATCAGTGAGCAAGCGGGAGGGCCTCGCGAGCAGTACTTC.

There are a few counts of this clone. Additional DNA sequences in this sample encode the identical CDR3. CDR3 loop: CASSLGLAAYNEQFF. In DNA form, the CDR3 reads TGCGCCAGCAGCTTGGGACTAGCGGCCTACAATGAGCAGTTCTTC. The chain links TRBV5-1 to TRBJ2-1; 9 nucleotides match TRBD2. V lost 0 bases, J lost 2 bases, and 0 bases stayed unmatched. There are 15 residues in the CDR3. CDR1 is SGHRS and CDR2 is YFSETQ in the germline V gene.

The chain joins TRBV20-1 to TRBJ1-2; D is undetermined. Trimming shortened V by 1 base and J by 8 bases, and 8 bases separated the two germline ends. This CDR3 region has 11 residues. Germline V gene sequence: CDR1 DFQATT, CDR2 SNEGSKA (reference sequence). The CDR3 protein is CSARGGDGYTF. DNA for the CDR3: TGCAGTGCTAGAGGGGGAGACGGCTACACCTTC.

The chain carries TRBV9 and TRBJ2-6; a possible D gene is TRBD1 (5 bases). Germline V lookup: CDR1 SGDLS, CDR2 YYNGEE. The CDR3 consists of 19 residues. V was trimmed by 0 bases and J by 0 bases, leaving 16 bases between them. The DNA for the CDR3 is TGTGCCAGCAGCGTAGCTACGGGCAGGACAAACTCTGGGGCCAACGTCCTGACTTTC. This encodes CASSVATGRTNSGANVLTF.

V is TRBV29-1 and J is TRBJ2-1; 8 bases map to TRBD1. The V gene end was trimmed by 1 base and the J gene end by 8 bases; junction bases not matched to a gene: 4. The CDR3 covers 13 residues. Per germline, CDR1 SQVTM and CDR2 ANQGSEA. The CDR3 region has the DNA TGCAGCGTTGAAGTCGGGACAGGCGATGAGCAGTTCTTC. Translated: CSVEVGTGDEQFF.

The chain carries TRBV7-2 and TRBJ2-7; 8 nucleotides align to TRBD2. The length of the CDR3 is 14 residues. CDR1 is SGHTA and CDR2 is FQGNSA in the germline V gene. The junction had 5 bases not matched to a gene; V was cut back by 3 bases and J by 4 bases. This chain's CDR3 is CASSFPGLGYEQYF. The CDR3 nucleotides are TGTGCCAGCAGCTTCCCGGGACTAGGTTACGAGCAGTACTTC.

This chain connects TRBV7-2 to TRBJ2-3; 7 bases are a match to TRBD1. The CDR3 has 12 residues. In germline, CDR1 is SGHTA, CDR2 FQGNSA. J was trimmed by 12 bases and V by 1 base; bases with no gene match: 4. CDR3 coding DNA: TGTGCCAGCAGCTTAGTCGGACAGGCTCAGTATTTT. Translation gives CASSLVGQAQYF.